The entry below describes one TCR beta chain. Antigen unknown. The CDR3 consists of 11 residues. Germline trimming cut 1 base from V and 7 bases from J; bases unmatched to any gene: 0. CDR1 and CDR2 from the germline V gene are GTSNPN and SVGIG (reference sequence). Sorting with CD45RO/CCR7/CD25/CD127/CD95/CD27 yielded naive, central memory, regulatory and stem-like memory CD4+ cells. Expressed TCRB transcripts were sequenced because the isolated RNA had all been reverse transcribed beforehand. Only in-frame clones appear in the TCRdb table, and some are missing; sequencing was by immunoSEQ multiplex PCR. This sample has 250,000 to 300,000 clones, with about 23% found just once. This sample was included in a study of beta chain features in type 1 diabetes. Across the whole study: Healthy donors and patients showed comparable age, gender and cell yields. Study conclusions and caveats: Moderate yet significant TCRB CDR3 shortening was seen in Type 1 diabetes patients in all four CD4+ subsets.

Sequenced sample: naive CD4+ T cells from blood. The J gene is TRBJ1-1, the V gene TRBV30; the match to TRBD1 covers 7 bases. The sequence derives from a woman aged 25 to 39 with type 1 diabetes. DNA for the CDR3: TGTGCCTGGAGTGCAGGGGGTGAAGCTTTCTTT. It yields the protein CAWSAGGEAFF.